This T cell receptor beta chain comes out of a study of cytomegalovirus exposure and HLA in healthy donors. Germline CDR1 SEHNR, CDR2 FQNEAQ (reference sequence). V lost 0 bases and J 2 bases, leaving 13 bases between the germline ends. CDR3 length equals 16 residues. To note about this clone: The antigen is undetermined.

Researchers ran the PCR with 60 Vbeta and 13 Jbeta primers. In the original analysis: Later work found 74 million or so unique TCR beta chains, with roughly 11 million shared. The assay was immunoSEQ multiplex PCR, and TCRdb's table has in-frame clones only and misses some. The V and J calls and clone size were taken over from that table, and D and trimming were inferred from the DNA. The table has over 150,000 clones, roughly 80% seen once. The study's findings and limits: Compared with the roughly 730-donor mean, an Asian-associated ancestry cluster reportedly had fewer N-insertions, according to a later analysis. Certain sequence variants were highly shared and formed a cluster, and this cluster was likely a sequencing artifact. The study put roughly 160 TCR beta chains on its list as cytomegalovirus-associated.

What was sequenced was PBMCs. The V gene is TRBV7-9, the J gene TRBJ1-2; D may be TRBD1 (5 bases). The TCR comes from a woman in her thirties in good health and CMV-seropositive. For the CDR3, the DNA is TGTGCCAGCAGCTTAGCGCTCGGGAGACAGAACTATGGCTACACCTTC. It codes for CASSLALGRQNYGYTF. The variable domain in full, with the rest retrieved from reference TRBV7-9 and TRBJ1-2, is DTGVSQNPRHKITKRGQNVTFRCDPISEHNRLYWYRQTLGQGPEFLTYFQNEAQLEKSRLLSDRFSAERPKGSFSTLEIQRTEQGDSAMYLCASSLALGRQNYGYTFGSGTRLTVV.